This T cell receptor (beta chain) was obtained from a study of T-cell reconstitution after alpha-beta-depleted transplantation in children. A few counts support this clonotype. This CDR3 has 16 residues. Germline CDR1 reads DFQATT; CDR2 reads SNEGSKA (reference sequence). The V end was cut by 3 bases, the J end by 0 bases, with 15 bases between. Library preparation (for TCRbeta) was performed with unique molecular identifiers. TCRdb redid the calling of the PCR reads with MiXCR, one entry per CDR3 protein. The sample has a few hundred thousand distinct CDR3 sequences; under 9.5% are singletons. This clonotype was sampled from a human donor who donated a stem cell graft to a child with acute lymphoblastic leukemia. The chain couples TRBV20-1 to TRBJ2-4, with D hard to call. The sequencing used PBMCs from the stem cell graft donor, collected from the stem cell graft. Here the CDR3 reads CSARDPYEIAKNIQYF. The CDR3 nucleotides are TGCAGTGCTAGGGACCCCTATGAGATAGCCAAAAACATTCAGTACTTC.